The source of this T cell receptor beta chain is a study of cytomegalovirus exposure and HLA in healthy donors. The PCR used 60 Vbeta and 13 Jbeta primers. Libraries were prepared by immunoSEQ multiplex PCR; TCRdb keeps only in-frame clonotypes and omits some of them. The table includes roughly 190,000 clones, 81% detected once. Sequencing used PBMCs. The TCR originated in a man in his forties in good health and CMV-seropositive.

CDR3 nucleotide sequence: TGTGCCAGTAGTATTGTACTGGCCTACGAGCAGTACTTC. Translated, it gives CASSIVLAYEQYF. The V gene is TRBV19, the J gene TRBJ2-7; D is unclear. V dropped 3 bases and J dropped 2 bases, with 8 bases sitting between them. CDR1 and CDR2 from the germline V gene are LNHDA and SQIVND (reference sequence). CDR3 length: 13 residues.